The rows below give T cell receptor beta chains drawn from one sample of a study of blood T cell repertoires in COVID-19. Profiled with immunoSEQ multiplex PCR; TCRdb holds only in-frame clones, not every one. The profile shows around 80,000 clones, around 85% of them singletons. The sample comprised peripheral blood. The receptors come from a man aged 50 to 60 with COVID-19, enrolled during active disease. CDR3s include the opening cysteine and the closing phenylalanine or tryptophan. Each record gives: V gene, clone size, D gene, J gene, CDR3 DNA, CDR3 protein. The D gene is left open where the match is weak. Part of the rows lack a size; the others show once, few, many or a class for expanded clones.

>TRBV29-1|NA|NA|TRBJ1-2
TGCAGCGTTGAGGGCCTCCCCAACTATGGCTACACCTTC
CSVEGLPNYGYTF
>TRBV24-1|NA|NA|TRBJ2-1
TGTGCCACCAGTGACCCTGGGCAGGGGACGTTTCGCTACAATGAGCAGTTCTTC
CATSDPGQGTFRYNEQFF
>TRBV28|NA|NA|TRBJ2-1
TGTGTTATCGGGAGCCGGCAAATCTACAATGAGCAGTTCTTC
CVIGSRQIYNEQFF
>TRBV28|once|TRBD1|TRBJ1-2
TGTGCCAGCAGTGGGGGACAGGAAAGCTATGGCTACACCTTC
CASSGGQESYGYTF
>TRBV27|few|TRBD1|TRBJ1-4
TGTGCCAGCAGTCACAGGGGAGTTGGGGAAAAACTGTTTTTT
CASSHRGVGEKLFF
>TRBV5-8|NA|TRBD1|TRBJ2-7
TGTGCCAACGCAGATCTCGGTGGACAGGTCTCCTACGAGCAGTACTTC
CANADLGGQVSYEQYF
>TRBV19|NA|NA|TRBJ1-5
TGTGCCAGTAGTATAAGCAGGGGCCAGCCCCAGCATTTT
CASSISRGQPQHF
>TRBV7-8|NA|NA|TRBJ2-2
TGTGCCAGCAGCTTAGACTCGAACACCGGGGAGCTGTTTTTT
CASSLDSNTGELFF
>TRBV5-4|NA|TRBD1|TRBJ1-1
TGTGCCAGCAGCGTGGGACAGCTCACTGAAGCTTTCTTT
CASSVGQLTEAFF
>TRBV7-9|NA|NA|TRBJ2-1
TGTGCCAGCAGCCAGGCCGGAAATGAGCAGTTCTTC
CASSQAGNEQFF
>TRBV20-1|NA|NA|TRBJ2-1
TGCAGTGCTAGTAATGTACGAGGCTCCTACAATGAGCAGTTCTTC
CSASNVRGSYNEQFF
>TRBV28|NA|NA|TRBJ1-2
TGTGCCAGCAGTGATAGACAGCAGGGCTACACCTTC
CASSDRQQGYTF
>TRBV30|NA|TRBD1|TRBJ1-1
TGTGCCTGGAGGACAGGGGCCTATCGCACTGAAGCTTTCTTT
CAWRTGAYRTEAFF